This paragraph reports one T cell receptor beta chain. The germline V gene encodes CDR1 DFQATT and CDR2 SNEGSKA (reference sequence). There are 15 residues in the CDR3. J gave up 1 base and V 3 bases, and 6 bases lay outside the gene matches. This specimen comes from a study of blood T cell repertoires in COVID-19. Study background: From the United States, Italy and Spain came samples of acute and convalescent COVID-19. PBMCs, B-cell-depleted T cells, or T cells provided the cDNA or gDNA that made up the material.

Enrollment of patients from Seattle took place during active infection, with longitudinal follow-up. Per the authors' pipeline: For nucleated cells, counts were estimated from reference gene primer amplification. Assay: immunoSEQ multiplex PCR; the TCRdb copy retains only in-frame clones and omits some. For V, J and clone size, that table is used; D and trimming come from the DNA. This sample carries over 55,000 clones, roughly 83% of them seen once, and the ten largest clones take about a tenth. Sequencing was carried out using peripheral blood. The sequence was collected from a man aged 50 or older with COVID-19, enrolled during active disease. The chain is built from TRBV20-1 and TRBJ2-7, with 10 bases matching TRBD2. CDR3 amino acids: CSASRGSGRSYEQYF. The CDR3 DNA sequence: TGCAGTGCTAGTAGGGGTAGCGGGAGGTCCTACGAGCAGTACTTC.